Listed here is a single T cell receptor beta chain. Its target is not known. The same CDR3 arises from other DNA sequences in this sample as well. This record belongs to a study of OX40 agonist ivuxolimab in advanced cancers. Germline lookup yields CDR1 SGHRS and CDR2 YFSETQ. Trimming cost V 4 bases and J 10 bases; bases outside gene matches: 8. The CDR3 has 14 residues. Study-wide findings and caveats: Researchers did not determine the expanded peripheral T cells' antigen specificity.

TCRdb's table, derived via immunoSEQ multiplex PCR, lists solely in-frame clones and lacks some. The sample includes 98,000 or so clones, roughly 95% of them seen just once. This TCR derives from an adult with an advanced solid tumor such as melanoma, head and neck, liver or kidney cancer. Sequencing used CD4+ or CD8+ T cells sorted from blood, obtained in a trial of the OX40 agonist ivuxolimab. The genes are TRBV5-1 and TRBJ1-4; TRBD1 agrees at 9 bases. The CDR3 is CASSPRTGAPKLFF. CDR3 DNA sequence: TGCGCCAGCAGCCCACGGACAGGGGCGCCAAAACTGTTTTTT. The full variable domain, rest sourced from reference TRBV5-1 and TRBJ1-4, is KAGVTQTPRYLIKTRGQQVTLSCSPISGHRSVSWYQQTPGQGLQFLFEYFSETQRNKGNFPGRFSGRQFSNSRSEMNVSTLELGDSALYLCASSPRTGAPKLFFGSGTQLSVL.